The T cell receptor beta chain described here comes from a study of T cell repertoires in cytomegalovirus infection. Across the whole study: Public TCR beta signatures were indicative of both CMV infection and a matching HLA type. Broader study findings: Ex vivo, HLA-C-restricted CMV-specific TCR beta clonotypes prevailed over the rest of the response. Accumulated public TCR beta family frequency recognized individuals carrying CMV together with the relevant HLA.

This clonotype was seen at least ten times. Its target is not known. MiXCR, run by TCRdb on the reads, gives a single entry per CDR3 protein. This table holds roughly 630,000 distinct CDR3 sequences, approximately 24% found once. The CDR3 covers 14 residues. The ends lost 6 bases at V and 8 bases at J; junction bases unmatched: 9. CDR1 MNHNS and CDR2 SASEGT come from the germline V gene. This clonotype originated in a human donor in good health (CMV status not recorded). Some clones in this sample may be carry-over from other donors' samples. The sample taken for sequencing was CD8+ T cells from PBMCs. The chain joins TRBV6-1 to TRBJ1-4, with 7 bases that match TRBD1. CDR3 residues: CASSPDRRREKLFF. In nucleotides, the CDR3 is TGTGCCAGCAGCCCGGACAGGCGAAGGGAAAAACTGTTTTTT.